This TCR beta chain comes out of a study of cytomegalovirus exposure and HLA in healthy donors. As for the study in general: Genotyping of roughly 400 donors showed that 80% to 85% belonged to the Caucasian-associated ancestry cluster.

PCR involved 60 Vbeta and 13 Jbeta primers. TCRdb keeps only in-frame clones here, not all; method: immunoSEQ multiplex PCR. The repertoire holds about 160,000 clones, with 79% as singletons. About this clone: The antigen remains undetermined.

Overall study results and limits: The authors assumed roughly uniform sequencing depth across donors for presence/absence analyses.

The CDR3 spans 14 residues. V dropped 8 bases and J dropped 4; count of bases not matched to a gene: 10. CDR1 is MNHEY and CDR2 is SMNVEV in the germline V gene (reference sequence). The receptor comes from a man aged 40-49 years in good health and CMV-seronegative. This chain uses TRBV27 with TRBJ1-1; 7 bases fit TRBD1. The sequenced sample was PBMCs. The CDR3, as DNA: TGTGCCAGCCGTTCGGGACAGATCGCCACTGAAGCTTTCTTT. Protein sequence: CASRSGQIATEAFF.